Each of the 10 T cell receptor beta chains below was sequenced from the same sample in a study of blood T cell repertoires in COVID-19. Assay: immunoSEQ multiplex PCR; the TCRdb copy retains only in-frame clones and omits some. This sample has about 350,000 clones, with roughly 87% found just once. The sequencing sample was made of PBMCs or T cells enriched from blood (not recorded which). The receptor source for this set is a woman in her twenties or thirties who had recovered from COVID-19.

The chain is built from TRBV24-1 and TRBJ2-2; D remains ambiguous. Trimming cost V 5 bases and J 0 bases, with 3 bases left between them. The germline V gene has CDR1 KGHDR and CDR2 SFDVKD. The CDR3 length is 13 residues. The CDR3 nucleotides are TGTGCCACCAGTGCAGCGAACACCGGGGAGCTGTTTTTT. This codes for CATSAANTGELFF.

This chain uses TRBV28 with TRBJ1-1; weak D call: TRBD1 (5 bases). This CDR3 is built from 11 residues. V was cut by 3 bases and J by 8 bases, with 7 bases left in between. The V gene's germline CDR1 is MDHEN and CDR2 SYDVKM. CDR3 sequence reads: CASSFRTEAFF. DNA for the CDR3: TGTGCCAGCAGTTTTAGGACAGAAGCTTTCTTT.

In DNA, the CDR3 is TGTGCCAGCAGCCGTCTGACAGGGGAGGGGAACACTGAAGCTTTCTTT. It is translated as CASSRLTGEGNTEAFF. The chain combines TRBV9 with TRBJ1-1; 8 bases map to TRBD1. Germline CDR1 is SGDLS and CDR2 is YYNGEE. The CDR3 runs to 16 residues. J lost 1 base, V lost 4 bases, and 9 bases had no gene match.

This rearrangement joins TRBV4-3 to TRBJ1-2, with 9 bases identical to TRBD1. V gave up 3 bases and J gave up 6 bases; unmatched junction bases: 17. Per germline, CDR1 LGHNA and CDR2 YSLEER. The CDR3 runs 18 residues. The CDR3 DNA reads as TGCGCCAGCAGCCAGTTCTTACATGCGGGACAGGGCGGGGATGGCTACACCTTC. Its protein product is CASSQFLHAGQGGDGYTF.

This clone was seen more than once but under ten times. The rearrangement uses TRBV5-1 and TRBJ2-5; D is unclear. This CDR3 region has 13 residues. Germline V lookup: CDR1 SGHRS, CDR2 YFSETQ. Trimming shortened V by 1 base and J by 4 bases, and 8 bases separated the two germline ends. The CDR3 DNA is TGCGCCAGCAGCTTGTCAGAGCGAGAGACCCAGTACTTC. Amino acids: CASSLSERETQYF.

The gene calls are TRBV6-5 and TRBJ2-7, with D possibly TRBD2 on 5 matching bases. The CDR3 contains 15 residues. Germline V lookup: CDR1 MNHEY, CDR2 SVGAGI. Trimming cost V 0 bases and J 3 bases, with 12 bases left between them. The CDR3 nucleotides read TGTGCCAGCAGTTACTCGAGGGCCAGAGGCTACGAGCAGTACTTC. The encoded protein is CASSYSRARGYEQYF.

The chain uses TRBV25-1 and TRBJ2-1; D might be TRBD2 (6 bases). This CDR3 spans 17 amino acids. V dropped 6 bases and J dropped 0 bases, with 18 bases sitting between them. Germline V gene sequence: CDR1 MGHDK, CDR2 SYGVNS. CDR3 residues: CASSNNRDGSSYNEQFF. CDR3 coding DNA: TGTGCCAGCAGCAACAACCGGGACGGGAGCTCCTACAATGAGCAGTTCTTC.

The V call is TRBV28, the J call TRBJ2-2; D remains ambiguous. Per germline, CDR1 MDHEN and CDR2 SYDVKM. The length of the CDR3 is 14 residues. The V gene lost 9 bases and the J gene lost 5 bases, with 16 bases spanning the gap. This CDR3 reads CASRLLLGTGELFF. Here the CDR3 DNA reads TGTGCCAGTCGGTTGCTCCTCGGGACCGGGGAGCTGTTTTTT.

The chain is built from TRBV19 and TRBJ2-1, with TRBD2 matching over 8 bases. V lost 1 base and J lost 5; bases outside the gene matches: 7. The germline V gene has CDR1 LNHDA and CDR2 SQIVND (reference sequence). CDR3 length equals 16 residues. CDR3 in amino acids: CASSIVGSGVNNEQFF. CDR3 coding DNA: TGTGCCAGTAGTATAGTTGGTAGCGGGGTGAACAATGAGCAGTTCTTC.

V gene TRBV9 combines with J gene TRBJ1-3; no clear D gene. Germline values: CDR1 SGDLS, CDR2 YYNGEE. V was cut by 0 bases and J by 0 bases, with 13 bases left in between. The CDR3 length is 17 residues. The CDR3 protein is CASSVALSRGSGNTIYF. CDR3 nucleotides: TGTGCCAGCAGCGTAGCTCTGAGCCGGGGCTCTGGAAACACCATATATTTT. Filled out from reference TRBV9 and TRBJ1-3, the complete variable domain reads DSGVTQTPKHLITATGQRVTLRCSPRSGDLSVYWYQQSLDQGLQFLIQYYNGEERAKGNILERFSAQQFPDLHSELNLSSLELGDSALYFCASSVALSRGSGNTIYFGEGSWLTVV.